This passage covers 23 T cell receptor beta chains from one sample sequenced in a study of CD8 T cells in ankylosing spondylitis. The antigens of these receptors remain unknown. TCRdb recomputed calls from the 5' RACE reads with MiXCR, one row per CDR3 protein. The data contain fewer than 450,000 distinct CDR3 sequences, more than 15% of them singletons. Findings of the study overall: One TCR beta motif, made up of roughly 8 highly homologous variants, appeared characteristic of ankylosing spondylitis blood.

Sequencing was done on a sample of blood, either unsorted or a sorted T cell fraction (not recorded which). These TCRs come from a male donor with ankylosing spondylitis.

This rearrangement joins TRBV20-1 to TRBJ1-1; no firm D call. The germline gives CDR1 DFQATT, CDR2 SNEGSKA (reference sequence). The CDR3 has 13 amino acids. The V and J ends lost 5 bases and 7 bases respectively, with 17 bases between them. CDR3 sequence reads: CSALGPGEGEAFF. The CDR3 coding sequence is TGCAGTGCTTTAGGACCCGGAGAGGGTGAAGCTTTCTTT.

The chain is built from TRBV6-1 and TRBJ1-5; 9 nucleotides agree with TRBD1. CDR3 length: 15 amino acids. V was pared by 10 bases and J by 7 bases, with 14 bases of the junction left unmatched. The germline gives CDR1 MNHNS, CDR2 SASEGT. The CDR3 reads CATAGTGSGLQPQHF. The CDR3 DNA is TGTGCCACAGCCGGGACAGGGTCCGGGTTACAGCCCCAGCATTTT.

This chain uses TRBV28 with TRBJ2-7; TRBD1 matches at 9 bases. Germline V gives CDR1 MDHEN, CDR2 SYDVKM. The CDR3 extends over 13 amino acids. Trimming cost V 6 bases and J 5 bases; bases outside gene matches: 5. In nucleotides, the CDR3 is TGTGCCAGCAGCCGGGACAGGGCACACGAGCAGTACTTC. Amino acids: CASSRDRAHEQYF.

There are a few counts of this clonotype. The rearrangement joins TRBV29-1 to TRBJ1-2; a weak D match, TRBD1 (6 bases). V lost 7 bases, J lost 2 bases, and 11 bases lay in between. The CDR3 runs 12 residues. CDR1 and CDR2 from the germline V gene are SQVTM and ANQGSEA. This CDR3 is CSDTGQNYGYTF. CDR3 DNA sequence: TGCAGCGATACGGGACAAAACTATGGCTACACCTTC.

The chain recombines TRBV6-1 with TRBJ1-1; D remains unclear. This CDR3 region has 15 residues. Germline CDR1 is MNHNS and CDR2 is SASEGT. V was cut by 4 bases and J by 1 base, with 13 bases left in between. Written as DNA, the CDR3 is TGTGCCAGCAGTGTGCAGGATCCCTGGAACACTGAAGCTTTCTTT. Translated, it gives CASSVQDPWNTEAFF.

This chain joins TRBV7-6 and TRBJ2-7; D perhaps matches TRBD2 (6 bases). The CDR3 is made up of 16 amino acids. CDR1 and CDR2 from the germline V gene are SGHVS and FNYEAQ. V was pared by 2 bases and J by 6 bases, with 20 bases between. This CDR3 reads CASSLKPGGGISEQYF. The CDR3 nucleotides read TGTGCCAGCAGCTTAAAGCCTGGCGGAGGGATAAGCGAGCAGTACTTC.

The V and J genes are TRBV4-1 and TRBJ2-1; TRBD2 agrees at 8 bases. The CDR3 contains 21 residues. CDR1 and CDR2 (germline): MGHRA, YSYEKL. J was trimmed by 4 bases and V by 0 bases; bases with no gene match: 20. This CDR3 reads CASSQDLVLAETNQEYNEQFF. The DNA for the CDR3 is TGCGCCAGCAGCCAAGATTTAGTACTAGCGGAAACGAACCAAGAGTACAATGAGCAGTTCTTC.

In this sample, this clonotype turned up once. The CDR3 nucleotides read TGTGCCAGCAGCCAGATTGGGGTAGGCCGCTATGGCTACACCTTC. Residues: CASSQIGVGRYGYTF. This chain joins TRBV3-1 and TRBJ1-2; D is uncertain. This CDR3 comprises 15 residues. V gave up 3 bases and J gave up 4 bases, with 15 bases separating them. Germline values: CDR1 LGHDT, CDR2 YNNKEL (reference sequence). The variable domain in full, completed from reference TRBV3-1 and TRBJ1-2, reads DTAVSQTPKYLVTQMGNDKSIKCEQNLGHDTMYWYKQDSKKFLKIMFSYNNKELIINETVPNRFSPKSPDKAHLNLHINSLELGDSAVYFCASSQIGVGRYGYTFGSGTRLTVV.

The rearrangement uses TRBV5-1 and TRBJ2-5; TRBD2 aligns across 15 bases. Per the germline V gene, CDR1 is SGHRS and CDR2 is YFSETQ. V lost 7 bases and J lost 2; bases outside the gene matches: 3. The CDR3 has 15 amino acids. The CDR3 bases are TGCGCCAGCCAGGGACTAGCGGGAGGACAAGAGACCCAGTACTTC. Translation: CASQGLAGGQETQYF.

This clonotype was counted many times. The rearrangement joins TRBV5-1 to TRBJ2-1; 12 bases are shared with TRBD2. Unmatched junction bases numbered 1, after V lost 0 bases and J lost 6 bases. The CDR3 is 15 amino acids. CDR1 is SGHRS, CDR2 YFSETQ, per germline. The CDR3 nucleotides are TGCGCCAGCAGCTTGGAACTAGCGGGAGGCAATGAGCAGTTCTTC. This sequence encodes CASSLELAGGNEQFF.

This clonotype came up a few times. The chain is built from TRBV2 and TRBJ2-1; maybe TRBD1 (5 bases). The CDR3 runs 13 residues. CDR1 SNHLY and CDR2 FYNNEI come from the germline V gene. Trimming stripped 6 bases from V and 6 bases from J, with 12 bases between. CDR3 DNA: TGTGCCAGCAGGGCCTCTAGGGGCAATGAGCAGTTCTTC. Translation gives CASRASRGNEQFF.

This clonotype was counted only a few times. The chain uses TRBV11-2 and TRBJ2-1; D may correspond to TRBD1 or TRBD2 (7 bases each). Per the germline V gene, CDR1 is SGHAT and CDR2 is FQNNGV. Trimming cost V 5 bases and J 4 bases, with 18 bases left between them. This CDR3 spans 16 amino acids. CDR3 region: CASSASGRGRYNEQFF. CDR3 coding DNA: TGTGCCAGCAGCGCTTCGGGGAGGGGGCGATACAATGAGCAGTTCTTC.

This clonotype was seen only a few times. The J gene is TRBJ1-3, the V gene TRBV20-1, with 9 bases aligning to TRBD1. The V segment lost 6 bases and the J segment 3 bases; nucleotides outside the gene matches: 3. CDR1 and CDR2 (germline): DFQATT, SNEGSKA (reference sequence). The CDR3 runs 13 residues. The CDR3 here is CSAKGQGGNTIYF. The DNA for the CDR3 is TGCAGTGCCAAGGGACAGGGTGGAAACACCATATATTTT.

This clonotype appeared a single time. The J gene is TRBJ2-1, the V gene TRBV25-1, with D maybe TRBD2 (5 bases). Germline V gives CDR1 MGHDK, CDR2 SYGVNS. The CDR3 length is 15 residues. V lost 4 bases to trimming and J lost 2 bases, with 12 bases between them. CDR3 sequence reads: CASSVRGRAYNEQFF. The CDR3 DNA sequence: TGTGCCAGCAGTGTAAGAGGGCGTGCCTACAATGAGCAGTTCTTC.

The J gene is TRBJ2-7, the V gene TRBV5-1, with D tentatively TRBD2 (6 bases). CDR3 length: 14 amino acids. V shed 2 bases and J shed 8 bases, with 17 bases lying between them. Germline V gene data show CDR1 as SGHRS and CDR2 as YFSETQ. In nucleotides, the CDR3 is TGCGCCAGCAGCTTCGGGCTCCCGGGAGTTAAGCAGTACTTC. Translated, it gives CASSFGLPGVKQYF.

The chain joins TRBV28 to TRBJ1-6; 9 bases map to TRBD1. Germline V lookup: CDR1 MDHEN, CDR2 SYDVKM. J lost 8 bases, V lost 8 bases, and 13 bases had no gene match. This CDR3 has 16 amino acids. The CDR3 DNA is TGTGCCAGCTTTAGCACCGGGACAGGGATTTATTCACCCCTCCACTTT. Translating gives CASFSTGTGIYSPLHF.

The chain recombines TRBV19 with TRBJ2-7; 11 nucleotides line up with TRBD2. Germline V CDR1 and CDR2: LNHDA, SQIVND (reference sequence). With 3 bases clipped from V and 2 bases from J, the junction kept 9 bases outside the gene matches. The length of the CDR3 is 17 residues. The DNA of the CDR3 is TGTGCCAGTAGTATTGGTGGGGCTAGCGGGAGGACCTACGAGCAGTACTTC. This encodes CASSIGGASGRTYEQYF.

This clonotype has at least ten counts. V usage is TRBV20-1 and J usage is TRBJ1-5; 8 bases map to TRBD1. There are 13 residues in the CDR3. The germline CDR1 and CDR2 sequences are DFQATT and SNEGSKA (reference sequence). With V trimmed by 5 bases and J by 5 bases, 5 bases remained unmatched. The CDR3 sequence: CSARGTGDQPQHF. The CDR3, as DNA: TGCAGTGCTCGAGGGACAGGAGATCAGCCCCAGCATTTT.

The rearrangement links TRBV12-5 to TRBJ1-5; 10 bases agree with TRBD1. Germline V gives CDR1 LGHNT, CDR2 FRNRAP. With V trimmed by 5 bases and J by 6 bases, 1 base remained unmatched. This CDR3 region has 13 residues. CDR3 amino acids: CASGRTGGQPQHF. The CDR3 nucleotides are TGTGCTAGTGGTAGGACAGGGGGTCAGCCCCAGCATTTT.

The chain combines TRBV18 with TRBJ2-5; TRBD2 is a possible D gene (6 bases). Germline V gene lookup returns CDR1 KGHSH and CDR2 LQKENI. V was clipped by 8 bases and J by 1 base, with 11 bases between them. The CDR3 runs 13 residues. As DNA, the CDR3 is TGTGCCAGCACCCGGGACTTCCAAGAGACCCAGTACTTC. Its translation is CASTRDFQETQYF.

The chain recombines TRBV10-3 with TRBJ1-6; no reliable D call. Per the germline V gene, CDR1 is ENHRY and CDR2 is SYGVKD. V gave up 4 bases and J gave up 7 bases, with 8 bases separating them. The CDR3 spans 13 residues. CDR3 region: CAISVVGNSPLHF. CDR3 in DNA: TGTGCCATCAGTGTTGTAGGGAATTCACCCCTCCACTTT.

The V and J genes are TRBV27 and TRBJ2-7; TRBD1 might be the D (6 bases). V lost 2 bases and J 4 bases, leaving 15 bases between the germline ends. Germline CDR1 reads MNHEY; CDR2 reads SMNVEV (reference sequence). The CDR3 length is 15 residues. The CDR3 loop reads CASSLRTGQGYEQYF. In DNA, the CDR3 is TGTGCCAGCAGTTTACGTACAGGGCAGGGGTACGAGCAGTACTTC.

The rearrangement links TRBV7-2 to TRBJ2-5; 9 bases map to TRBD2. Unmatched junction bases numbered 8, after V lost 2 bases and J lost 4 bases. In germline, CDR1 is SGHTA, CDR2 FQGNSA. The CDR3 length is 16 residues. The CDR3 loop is CASSLTASGIGETQYF. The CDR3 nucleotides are TGTGCCAGCAGCTTAACGGCTAGCGGGATTGGAGAGACCCAGTACTTC.